The source of this T cell receptor (beta chain) is a study of T cells in Graves' hyperthyroidism and ophthalmopathy. RNA transcripts were the template for amplifying TCR beta CDR3 regions. HTBI primers were the set used in a first-round RT-PCR of the TCR CDR3. TCRdb re-called the multiplex PCR reads with MiXCR, one entry per CDR3 protein. The sample consists of under 750,000 distinct CDR3 sequences, about 19% of them appearing once. A roughly 10 ml volume of fresh peripheral blood provided the PBMCs. This clonotype was counted between two and nine times. V was cut by 3 bases and J by 2 bases, with 11 bases left in between. Germline V CDR1 and CDR2: DFQATT, SNEGSKA (reference sequence). CDR3 length: 13 residues.

The chain recombines TRBV20-1 with TRBJ2-7; no firm D call. The specimen sequenced was blood. This receptor was identified in a woman in her forties or fifties with Graves' hyperthyroidism that later progressed to Graves' ophthalmopathy. The chain's CDR3 is CSASSPSPYEQYF. The DNA for the CDR3 is TGCAGTGCTAGTAGCCCAAGCCCCTACGAGCAGTACTTC.